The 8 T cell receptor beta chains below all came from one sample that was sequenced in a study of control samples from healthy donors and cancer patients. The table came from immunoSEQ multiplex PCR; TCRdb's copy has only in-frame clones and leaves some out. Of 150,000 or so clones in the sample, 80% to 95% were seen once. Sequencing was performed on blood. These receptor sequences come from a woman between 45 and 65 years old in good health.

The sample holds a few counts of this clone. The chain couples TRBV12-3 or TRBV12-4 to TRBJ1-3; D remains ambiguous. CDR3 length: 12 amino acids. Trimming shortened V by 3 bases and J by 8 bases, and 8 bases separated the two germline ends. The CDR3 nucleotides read TGTGCCAGCAGTTTTTTCGGGGACACCATATATTTT. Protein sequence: CASSFFGDTIYF.

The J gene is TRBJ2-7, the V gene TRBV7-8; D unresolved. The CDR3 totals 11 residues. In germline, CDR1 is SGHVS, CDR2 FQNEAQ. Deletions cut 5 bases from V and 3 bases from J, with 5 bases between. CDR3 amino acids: CASSRGYEQYF. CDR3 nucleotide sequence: TGTGCCAGCAGCCGAGGCTACGAGCAGTACTTC.

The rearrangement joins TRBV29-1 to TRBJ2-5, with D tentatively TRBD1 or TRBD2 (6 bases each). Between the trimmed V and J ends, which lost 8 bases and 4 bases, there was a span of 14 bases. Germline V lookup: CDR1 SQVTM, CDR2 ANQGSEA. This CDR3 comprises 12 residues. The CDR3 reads CSLWGAPETQYF. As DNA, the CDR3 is TGCAGCCTTTGGGGGGCCCCAGAGACCCAGTACTTC. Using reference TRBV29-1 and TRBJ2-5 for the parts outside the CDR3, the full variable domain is SAVISQKPSRDICQRGTSLTIQCQVDSQVTMMFWYRQQPGQSLTLIATANQGSEATYESGFVIDKFPISRPNLTFSTLTVSNMSPEDSSIYLCSLWGAPETQYFGPGTRLLVL.

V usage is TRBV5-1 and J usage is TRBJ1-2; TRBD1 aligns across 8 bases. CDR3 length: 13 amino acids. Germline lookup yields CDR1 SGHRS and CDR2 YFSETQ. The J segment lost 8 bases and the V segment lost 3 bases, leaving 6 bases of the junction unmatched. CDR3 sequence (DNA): TGCGCCAGCAGCTCTGGGACAGGTGAAGGCTACACCTTC. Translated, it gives CASSSGTGEGYTF.

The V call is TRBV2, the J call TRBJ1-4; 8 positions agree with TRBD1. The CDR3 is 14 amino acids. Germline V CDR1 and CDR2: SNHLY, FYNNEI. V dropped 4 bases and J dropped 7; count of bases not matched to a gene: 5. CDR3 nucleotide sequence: TGTGCCAGCAGTGTTCGACAGGGGCTTGAAAAACTGTTTTTT. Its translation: CASSVRQGLEKLFF.

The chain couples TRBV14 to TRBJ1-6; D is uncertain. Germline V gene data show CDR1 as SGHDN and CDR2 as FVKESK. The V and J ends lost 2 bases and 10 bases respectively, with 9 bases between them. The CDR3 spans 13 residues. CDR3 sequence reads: CASSQLASSPLHF. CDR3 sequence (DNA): TGTGCCAGCAGCCAACTTGCGTCCTCACCCCTCCACTTT.

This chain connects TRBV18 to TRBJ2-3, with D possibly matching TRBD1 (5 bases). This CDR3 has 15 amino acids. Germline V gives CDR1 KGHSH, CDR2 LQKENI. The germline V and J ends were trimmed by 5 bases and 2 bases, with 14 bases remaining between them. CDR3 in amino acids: CASSTGPSYTDTQYF. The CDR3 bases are TGTGCCAGCTCAACAGGACCCAGTTACACAGATACGCAGTATTTT.

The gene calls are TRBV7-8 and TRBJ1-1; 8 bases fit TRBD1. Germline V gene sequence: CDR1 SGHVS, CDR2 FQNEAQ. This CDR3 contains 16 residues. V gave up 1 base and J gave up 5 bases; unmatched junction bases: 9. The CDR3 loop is CASSLGARGQATEAFF. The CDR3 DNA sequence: TGTGCCAGCAGCTTAGGTGCCAGGGGGCAGGCAACTGAAGCTTTCTTT.